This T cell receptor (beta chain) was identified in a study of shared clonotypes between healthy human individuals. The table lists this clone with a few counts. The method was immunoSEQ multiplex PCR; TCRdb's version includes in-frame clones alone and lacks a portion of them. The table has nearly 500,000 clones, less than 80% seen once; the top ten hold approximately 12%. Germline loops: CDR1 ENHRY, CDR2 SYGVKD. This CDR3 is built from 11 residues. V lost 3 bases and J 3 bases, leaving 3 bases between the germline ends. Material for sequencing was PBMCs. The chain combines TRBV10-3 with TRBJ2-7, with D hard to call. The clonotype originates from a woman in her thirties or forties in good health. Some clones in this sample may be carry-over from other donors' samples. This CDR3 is CAISDNYEQYF. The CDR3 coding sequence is TGTGCCATCAGTGATAACTACGAGCAGTACTTC.